Shown below are 8 T cell receptor beta chains from a single sample sequenced in a study of blood T cell repertoires in COVID-19. The table came from immunoSEQ multiplex PCR; TCRdb's copy has only in-frame clones and leaves some out. The profile covers 150,000 to 200,000 clones, with over 85% appearing a single time and around 2% taken by the ten largest. The sequencing sample was made of peripheral blood. The receptor set was obtained from an older woman with COVID-19, enrolled during active disease.

This clone was seen only once. J is TRBJ1-2 and V is TRBV19, with 7 bases aligning to TRBD1. CDR1 is LNHDA and CDR2 is SQIVND in the germline V gene (reference sequence). Unmatched junction bases numbered 8, after V lost 4 bases and J lost 6 bases. The CDR3 loop spans 14 amino acids. CDR3 nucleotide sequence: TGTGCCAGTAGTAACCCACAGGGGCTCGATGGCTACACCTTC. It is translated as CASSNPQGLDGYTF. Based on the CDR3 plus reference TRBV19 and TRBJ1-2, the full variable domain is DGGITQSPKYLFRKEGQNVTLSCEQNLNHDAMYWYRQDPGQGLRLIYYSQIVNDFQKGDIAEGYSVSREKKESFPLTVTSAQKNPTAFYLCASSNPQGLDGYTFGSGTRLTVV.

The chain recombines TRBV7-8 with TRBJ2-5; possible D gene TRBD2, 5 bases. Per germline, CDR1 SGHVS and CDR2 FQNEAQ. This CDR3 contains 13 residues. V shed 6 bases and J shed 1 base, with 9 bases lying between them. This CDR3 is CASRPRGQETQYF. The CDR3 DNA reads TGTGCCAGCAGACCCCGGGGCCAAGAGACCCAGTACTTC.

V and J are TRBV9 and TRBJ2-1; 11 bases fit TRBD2. The CDR3 runs 16 residues. The germline V gene encodes CDR1 SGDLS and CDR2 YYNGEE. The ends lost 1 base at V and 7 bases at J; junction bases unmatched: 7. The CDR3, as DNA: TGTGCCAGCAGCGTAACTAGCGGGGGCCATTCAAATGAGCAGTTCTTC. This gives the protein CASSVTSGGHSNEQFF. Full variable domain (rest looked up from reference TRBV9 and TRBJ2-1): DSGVTQTPKHLITATGQRVTLRCSPRSGDLSVYWYQQSLDQGLQFLIQYYNGEERAKGNILERFSAQQFPDLHSELNLSSLELGDSALYFCASSVTSGGHSNEQFFGPGTRLTVL.

The chain combines TRBV5-1 with TRBJ1-1, with a weak D call TRBD1 (6 bases). The CDR3 has 16 amino acids. Trimming pared 4 bases from V and 0 bases from J, leaving 16 bases between. Germline V gives CDR1 SGHRS, CDR2 YFSETQ. The CDR3 DNA reads TGCGCCAGCAGCCCAAATCAACAGGGCCTGAACACTGAAGCTTTCTTT. Protein product: CASSPNQQGLNTEAFF.

V usage is TRBV7-2 and J usage is TRBJ2-7; TRBD2 matches at 7 bases. J gave up 7 bases and V 2 bases, and 5 bases lay outside the gene matches. CDR1 is SGHTA, CDR2 FQGNSA, per germline. The length of the CDR3 is 13 residues. CDR3 loop: CASSLQRGEEQYF. The DNA of the CDR3 is TGTGCCAGCAGCTTACAGCGGGGTGAGGAGCAGTACTTC.

This clone was seen just once. This chain connects TRBV29-1 to TRBJ1-1; TRBD1 matches 8 bases. The CDR3 runs to 13 residues. V was clipped by 4 bases and J by 7 bases; unmatched bases: 8. The germline V gene has CDR1 SQVTM and CDR2 ANQGSEA. CDR3 protein: CSVGAQGGGEAFF. The CDR3 coding sequence is TGCAGCGTTGGGGCACAGGGGGGAGGTGAAGCTTTCTTT.

The gene calls are TRBV6-5 and TRBJ1-2; 7 positions agree with TRBD1. The trim removed 6 bases at V and 7 bases at J, leaving 5 bases unmatched. Per germline, CDR1 MNHEY and CDR2 SVGAGI. There are 12 residues in the CDR3. CDR3 nucleotides: TGTGCCAGCAGACGGGACAGAACTGGCTACACCTTC. Translation: CASRRDRTGYTF.

This rearrangement joins TRBV7-9 to TRBJ1-2, with D perhaps TRBD1 (6 bases). CDR1 SEHNR and CDR2 FQNEAQ come from the germline V gene (reference sequence). This CDR3 is 13 amino acids long. The V gene lost 4 bases and the J gene lost 8 bases, with 14 bases spanning the gap. The CDR3 DNA is TGTGCCAGCAGCTCGTACAGGGTTGGGGGCTACACCTTC. Translating it yields CASSSYRVGGYTF.